Included here is one TCR beta chain sequence, with context. Its antigen is as yet unknown. The use of a sample-barcoded 5' primer and a J-beta primer mix characterized a second PCR of roughly 6 to 11 cycles. MiXCR was run by TCRdb on the 5' RACE reads, yielding one entry per CDR3 protein. The sample yields over a million distinct CDR3 sequences, less than 50% seen once. The draw of peripheral blood yielded about 9.4 milliliters from each donor. This sample is drawn from a study of blood T cells in healthy people across ages. Study-wide context: Per every two T cells, about one barcoded beta molecule was captured by template switching. Study-level findings and limits: Per million T cells, the diversity of TCR beta decreased roughly linearly as age advanced.

The V end lost 3 bases, the J end lost 3 bases, and 12 bases lay between the germline ends. The CDR3 is made up of 14 amino acids. Germline V CDR1 and CDR2: MDHEN, SYDVKM. The TCR originated in a woman aged 55 to 70 in good health. The specimen sequenced was blood. The chain links TRBV28 to TRBJ2-7; D may be TRBD2 (6 bases). The CDR3 protein is CASSFWRGDYEQYF. CDR3 coding DNA: TGTGCCAGCAGTTTTTGGCGGGGCGACTACGAGCAGTACTTC.